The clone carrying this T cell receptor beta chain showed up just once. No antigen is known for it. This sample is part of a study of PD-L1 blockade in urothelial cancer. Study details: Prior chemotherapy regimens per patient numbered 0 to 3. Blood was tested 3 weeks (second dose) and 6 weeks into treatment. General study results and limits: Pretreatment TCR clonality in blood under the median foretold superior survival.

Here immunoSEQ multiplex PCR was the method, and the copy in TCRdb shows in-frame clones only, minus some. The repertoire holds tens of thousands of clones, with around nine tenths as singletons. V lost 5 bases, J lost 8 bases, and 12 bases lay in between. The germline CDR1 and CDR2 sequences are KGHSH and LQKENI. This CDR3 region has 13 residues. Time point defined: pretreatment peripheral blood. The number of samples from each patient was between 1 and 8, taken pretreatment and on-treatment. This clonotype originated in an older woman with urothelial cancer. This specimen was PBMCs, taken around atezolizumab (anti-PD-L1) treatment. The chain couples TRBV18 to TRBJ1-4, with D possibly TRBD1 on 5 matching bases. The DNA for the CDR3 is TGTGCCAGCTCAGGGAGGGACGACGAAAAACTGTTTTTT. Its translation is CASSGRDDEKLFF. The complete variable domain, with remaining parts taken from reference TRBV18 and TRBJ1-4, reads NAGVMQNPRHLVRRRGQEARLRCSPMKGHSHVYWYRQLPEEGLKFMVYLQKENIIDESGMPKERFSAEFPKEGPSILRIQQVVRGDSAAYFCASSGRDDEKLFFGSGTQLSVL.